A selection of T cell receptor beta chains follows, all from one sample in a study of blood T cells in healthy people across ages. TCRdb re-called the 5' RACE reads through MiXCR, storing one row per CDR3 protein. The sample has approximately 850,000 distinct CDR3 sequences, 58% seen once; the top ten hold roughly 22%. The specimen was blood. These receptors all stem from a man aged 30 to 45 in good health. Both conserved end residues are part of each CDR3. A D gene is named only where the DNA matches it firmly. Size tells how often a clone was seen (once, few, many) or the class of an expanded clone, and some rows leave it out.

-	TRBJ2-1	TRBV20-1	TRBD2	TGCAGTGCTACCGGGACTAGCGGGAGCTACGAGCAGTTCTTC	CSATGTSGSYEQFF
once	TRBJ2-1	TRBV5-4	-	TGTGCCAGCAGCACAGGGCGTAATGCGCAGTTCTTC	CASSTGRNAQFF
-	TRBJ2-5	TRBV6-2/TRBV6-3	-	TGTGCCAGCAGTTACAGGGAGAGGATACAAGAGACCCAGTACTTC	CASSYRERIQETQYF
-	TRBJ1-2	TRBV14	-	TGTGCCAGCAGTGCCGCGGTACAGGGTTATGGCTACACCTTC	CASSAAVQGYGYTF
-	TRBJ1-2	TRBV2	-	TGTGCCAGCACATCGGGACGGGCCCAGCCGGCCGGCTACACCTTC	CASTSGRAQPAGYTF
-	TRBJ1-1	TRBV7-8	-	TGTGCCAGCAGCTACCATCTTGAAACTGAAGCTTTCTTT	CASSYHLETEAFF
-	TRBJ2-3	TRBV10-3	-	TGTGCCATCAGTGACAGGGGAAGCACAGATACGCAGTATTTT	CAISDRGSTDTQYF
few	TRBJ2-7	TRBV29-1	TRBD2	TGCAGCGTACTCAGGCGAGCGGGAGATTACGAGCAGTACTTC	CSVLRRAGDYEQYF
few	TRBJ2-4	TRBV28	-	TGTGCCAGCAGTTCGGGGCGGGGAGAAGGAATAAACATTCAGTACTTC	CASSSGRGEGINIQYF
medium-sized	TRBJ2-2	TRBV28	-	TGTGCCAGCAGTTTATGGGGGTCCCGCAACACCGGGGAGCTGTTTTTT	CASSLWGSRNTGELFF
-	TRBJ2-5	TRBV6-5	-	TGTGCCAGCAGCTCGGGGGCCAGGGAGACCCAGTACTTC	CASSSGARETQYF
-	TRBJ2-3	TRBV29-1	TRBD2	TGCAGCGTTGACCGAGCGGGGGGGCCCCAAGATACGCAGTATTTT	CSVDRAGGPQDTQYF
-	TRBJ2-3	TRBV11-1	-	TGTGCCAGCAGCTTCACCACCAAAGATACGCAGTATTTT	CASSFTTKDTQYF
few	TRBJ2-3	TRBV11-2	-	TGTGCCAGCAGCTTAGCCCGGGACTTGGGACCGGGGAGCACAGATACGCAGTATTTT	CASSLARDLGPGSTDTQYF
once	TRBJ1-5	TRBV12-3/TRBV12-4	-	TGTGCCAGCAGTTTCCGGGGGCCTAACAATCAGCCCCAGCATTTT	CASSFRGPNNQPQHF
many	TRBJ2-1	TRBV20-1	TRBD1	TGCAGTGCTAGAGCCGCCGACAGGGGGCCGTACAATGAGCAGTTCTTC	CSARAADRGPYNEQFF
few	TRBJ1-2	TRBV15	-	TGTGCCACCAGCCGATTACAGGACCCTAACTATGGCTACACCTTC	CATSRLQDPNYGYTF
-	TRBJ2-6	TRBV30	-	TGTGCCTGGAGTGTTAACGTGCATAGCTCTGGGGCCAACGTCCTGACTTTC	CAWSVNVHSSGANVLTF
-	TRBJ2-3	TRBV20-1	TRBD2	TGCAGTGCTAGTCGGGAAGCGGGGATGGCAGATACGCAGTATTTT	CSASREAGMADTQYF
-	TRBJ2-7	TRBV20-1	TRBD1	TGCAGTGGGCTAACAGGGGGCGCCAGCTACGAGCAGTACTTC	CSGLTGGASYEQYF